The clone carrying this T cell receptor beta chain was detected many times. The antigen is unknown. This entry is derived from a study of prognosis after radiotherapy for stage I lung cancer. Amplification of TCR beta CDR3 from genomic DNA used two-round multiplex PCR. Specific primers for each TRBV and TRBJ gene were what first-round PCR used. From the multiplex PCR reads, TCRdb called clonotypes with MiXCR, one entry per CDR3 protein. This table has around 30,000 distinct CDR3 sequences, less than 35% appearing once. Study results and caveats: Patients who developed distant metastases had lower Shannon entropy after stereotactic body radiation therapy.

This TCR was sampled from a donor over 45 with non-small cell lung cancer. The specimen comprised PBMCs, sampled before or after stereotactic body radiation therapy (not recorded which).

The CDR3 protein is CASSPGGSYEQYF. The DNA of the CDR3 is TGTGCCAGCAGTCCGGGAGGCTCCTACGAGCAGTACTTC. The V and J genes are TRBV27 and TRBJ2-7, with 7 nucleotides matching TRBD2. The CDR3 spans 13 residues. J lost 0 bases, V lost 5 bases, and 1 base had no gene match. Germline V gene data show CDR1 as MNHEY and CDR2 as SMNVEV (reference sequence).